This TCR beta chain is from a study of CD8 T cells in Susac syndrome. With random hexamers, 0.5 to 1 ug RNA was reverse transcribed. Amplification of TCR beta CDR3 spanned 54 Vbeta and 13 Jbeta via immunoSEQ multiplex PCR. TCRdb reprocessed the immunoSEQ multiplex PCR reads via MiXCR and lists one record per CDR3 protein. The sample records about 300,000 distinct CDR3 sequences, roughly 85% being singletons. Overall study results and limits: An acknowledgment was made by the study that its TCR sequencing and HLA analysis involved relatively few individuals.

Remarks on this clonotype: Its antigen is as yet unknown.

The CDR3 consists of 15 residues. J gave up 7 bases and V 0 bases, and 9 bases lay outside the gene matches. Germline CDR1 DFQATT, CDR2 SNEGSKA (reference sequence). The sequence was obtained from a human donor with multiple sclerosis. The chain carries TRBV20-1 and TRBJ2-1; 7 nucleotides agree with TRBD2. The sample consisted of CD8+ T cells from PBMCs. CDR3 sequence reads: CSARDDAGVKNEQFF. As DNA, the CDR3 is TGCAGTGCTAGAGATGACGCGGGAGTAAAGAATGAGCAGTTCTTC.